Listed below are T cell receptor beta chains from one sample, sequenced in a study of long-term antiretroviral therapy in people with HIV. Repertoires were generated with immunoSEQ multiplex PCR, while TCRdb's copy carries only in-frame clones and drops some. The sample includes about 20,000 clones, 80% of them seen just once. Sequencing was performed on unsorted PBMCs, taken 2.9 years after starting antiretroviral therapy. Every receptor here comes from a woman aged 30 to 39 with HIV. Both conserved end residues are part of each CDR3. D genes are given only for firm matches. Rows give clone size only sometimes, using once, few, many, or a class for an expanded clone.

V,D,size,J,CDR3,DNA
TRBV28,TRBD1,NA,TRBJ1-1,CASSLPSRGKQAFF,TGTGCCAGCAGTTTACCTAGCAGGGGGAAGCAAGCTTTCTTT
TRBV5-6,TRBD1,NA,TRBJ2-3,CASSLEVGTGVTDTQYF,TGTGCCAGCAGCTTGGAGGTAGGGACAGGGGTCACAGATACGCAGTATTTT
TRBV6-1,TRBD2,NA,TRBJ2-3,CASSEGLAVTKQYF,TGTGCCAGCAGTGAGGGACTAGCGGTAACTAAGCAGTATTTT
TRBV4-1,TRBD2,NA,TRBJ2-4,CASSQAYTSGGAENIQYF,TGCGCCAGCAGCCAAGCGTATACTAGCGGGGGGGCCGAAAACATTCAGTACTTC
TRBV6-5,TRBD1,NA,TRBJ1-4,CASSYSWDSHEKLFF,TGTGCCAGCAGTTACTCATGGGACAGTCATGAAAAACTGTTTTTT
TRBV4-2,NA,NA,TRBJ2-1,CASSQDLVGASYNEQFF,TGTGCCAGCAGCCAAGATTTAGTGGGGGCCTCCTACAATGAGCAGTTCTTC
TRBV6-6,NA,NA,TRBJ1-5,CASSFGGSNQPQHF,TGTGCCAGCAGTTTCGGGGGAAGCAATCAGCCCCAGCATTTT
TRBV2,NA,NA,TRBJ2-3,CASSGRTNENTDTQYF,TGTGCCAGCAGTGGCAGGACCAACGAAAACACAGATACGCAGTATTTT
TRBV18,NA,NA,TRBJ2-5,CASSPRWDQETQYF,TGTGCCAGCTCACCTAGGTGGGACCAAGAGACCCAGTACTTC
TRBV6-5,TRBD2,NA,TRBJ2-1,CASSYSAGGQYNEQFF,TGTGCCAGCAGTTACTCGGCGGGGGGGCAATACAATGAGCAGTTCTTC
TRBV5-1,TRBD2,NA,TRBJ2-7,CASSITSGGTYEQYF,TGCGCCAGCAGTATTACTAGCGGGGGAACCTACGAGCAGTACTTC
TRBV27,NA,NA,TRBJ1-2,CASRLGTNYGYTF,TGTGCCAGCAGACTAGGGACAAACTATGGCTACACCTTC
TRBV6-4,NA,few,TRBJ2-6,CASSDGSGANVLTF,TGTGCCAGCAGTGACGGTTCTGGGGCCAACGTCCTGACTTTC
TRBV6-6,NA,NA,TRBJ1-4,CASSYSAGKLFF,TGTGCCAGCAGTTATTCGGCCGGAAAACTGTTTTTT
TRBV7-3,NA,NA,TRBJ2-7,CASSLTGSSYEQYF,TGTGCCAGCAGCCTTACAGGGAGCTCCTACGAGCAGTACTTC
TRBV4-1,TRBD1,NA,TRBJ2-1,CASSQATGGGEQFF,TGCGCCAGCAGCCAAGCGACAGGGGGCGGTGAGCAGTTCTTC
TRBV11-2,NA,NA,TRBJ2-5,CASSPRGTGQETQYF,TGTGCCAGCAGCCCGAGAGGGACGGGACAAGAGACCCAGTACTTC
TRBV5-5,NA,once,TRBJ2-1,CASSLEAESYNEQFF,TGTGCCAGCAGCTTGGAGGCGGAATCTTACAATGAGCAGTTCTTC
TRBV13,TRBD2,NA,TRBJ2-3,CASSRPGLVAGDTQYF,TGTGCCAGCAGCCGGCCGGGACTAGTGGCCGGGGATACGCAGTATTTT
TRBV7-2,NA,NA,TRBJ1-5,CASQVLGNQPQHF,TGTGCCAGCCAGGTTTTAGGCAATCAGCCCCAGCATTTT
TRBV7-7,NA,NA,TRBJ2-3,CASSVRVRDTQYF,TGTGCCAGCAGCGTCCGGGTAAGGGATACGCAGTATTTT
TRBV7-3,TRBD1,NA,TRBJ2-3,CASSEYRGTFADTQYF,TGTGCCAGCAGCGAGTACAGGGGAACTTTTGCAGATACGCAGTATTTT
TRBV7-3,TRBD1,once,TRBJ1-6,CASSLQGVGNSPLHF,TGTGCCAGCAGCTTACAGGGGGTAGGGAATTCACCCCTCCACTTT
TRBV11-3,NA,NA,TRBJ1-1,CASSLKGGTEAFF,TGTGCCAGCAGCTTGAAGGGGGGCACTGAAGCTTTCTTT
TRBV19,NA,NA,TRBJ2-3,CASKEGFSTDTQYF,TGTGCCAGTAAGGAGGGGTTCAGCACAGATACGCAGTATTTT
TRBV5-1,NA,NA,TRBJ1-6,CASSLADTYNSPLHF,TGCGCCAGCAGCTTGGCGGATACCTATAATTCACCCCTCCACTTT
TRBV4-2,NA,few,TRBJ1-5,CASSPKLDNNQPQHF,TGTGCCAGCAGCCCGAAGTTGGACAACAATCAGCCCCAGCATTTT
TRBV23-1,NA,NA,TRBJ1-6,CASSHTRTSRSSYNSPLHF,TGCGCCAGCAGTCACACCCGAACGTCCAGGAGCTCCTATAATTCACCCCTCCACTTT
TRBV30,NA,NA,TRBJ1-2,CAWSVGREIHYGYTF,TGTGCCTGGAGTGTAGGTCGAGAGATTCACTATGGCTACACCTTC
TRBV4-1,TRBD1,NA,TRBJ1-2,CASSQDGQAYYGYTF,TGCGCCAGCAGCCAAGATGGACAGGCCTACTATGGCTACACCTTC
TRBV4-2,TRBD2,few,TRBJ2-2,CASSQEVLAGRTGELFF,TGTGCCAGCAGCCAAGAAGTACTAGCGGGGAGAACCGGGGAGCTGTTTTTT
TRBV10-3,NA,NA,TRBJ1-2,CAISVSGGGHQTNYGYTF,TGTGCCATCAGTGTGTCTGGTGGAGGACACCAGACTAACTATGGCTACACCTTC
TRBV6-6,NA,NA,TRBJ1-5,CASTNSGSQHF,TGTGCCAGCACCAACAGCGGGTCCCAGCATTTT
TRBV4-1,NA,NA,TRBJ2-3,CASSHESGSGDTQYF,TGCGCCAGCAGCCACGAATCAGGGAGTGGAGATACGCAGTATTTT
TRBV2,NA,NA,TRBJ2-5,CASSEALRWGQEETQYF,TGTGCCAGCAGTGAAGCGCTTCGGTGGGGGCAGGAAGAGACCCAGTACTTC
TRBV7-6,TRBD2,NA,TRBJ2-1,CASSFQRGGDNNEQFF,TGTGCCAGCAGCTTTCAGCGGGGGGGCGACAACAATGAGCAGTTCTTC
TRBV19,NA,NA,TRBJ2-2,CAARVSPGELFF,TGTGCGGCCAGGGTCAGCCCCGGGGAGCTGTTTTTT
TRBV6-1,TRBD1,NA,TRBJ2-1,CASSESGQKQFF,TGTGCCAGCAGTGAATCGGGACAGAAGCAGTTCTTC
TRBV2,NA,NA,TRBJ1-2,CASREPEPYGYTF,TGTGCCAGCAGAGAACCGGAGCCCTATGGCTACACCTTC
TRBV5-1,NA,NA,TRBJ1-2,CASSLGANYGYTF,TGCGCCAGCAGCTTGGGGGCTAACTATGGCTACACCTTC
TRBV7-9,TRBD1,once,TRBJ2-1,CASMRTGPYNEQFF,TGTGCCAGCATGAGGACAGGGCCCTACAATGAGCAGTTCTTC
TRBV5-6,NA,NA,TRBJ1-1,CASSLAGTNTEAFF,TGTGCCAGCAGCTTGGCTGGCACGAACACTGAAGCTTTCTTT
TRBV5-5,NA,few,TRBJ2-1,CASSSRGGSYNEQFF,TGTGCCAGCAGCTCCCGAGGGGGCTCCTACAATGAGCAGTTCTTC
TRBV6-1,TRBD1,NA,TRBJ2-7,CASSEGGQGQYEQYF,TGTGCCAGCAGTGAAGGGGGACAGGGACAATACGAGCAGTACTTC
TRBV6-1,NA,NA,TRBJ1-4,CASSSENRKLFF,TGTGCCAGCAGCTCAGAGAATAGGAAACTGTTTTTT
TRBV6-5,NA,few,TRBJ1-2,CASSAGIQGYGYTF,TGTGCCAGCAGTGCGGGTATACAGGGCTATGGCTACACCTTC
TRBV29-1,NA,NA,TRBJ1-1,CSVDTAGYTEAFF,TGCAGCGTTGACACGGCAGGGTACACTGAAGCTTTCTTT
TRBV6-1,NA,NA,TRBJ2-6,CASTLVHSGANVLTF,TGTGCCAGCACCCTCGTTCACTCTGGGGCCAACGTCCTGACTTTC
TRBV14,NA,few,TRBJ1-6,CASSRGFSSYNSPLHF,TGTGCCAGCAGCCGCGGGTTTAGCTCCTATAATTCACCCCTCCACTTT
TRBV2,TRBD1,NA,TRBJ1-2,CASSTLTGEVYGYTF,TGTGCCAGCAGTACCCTTACAGGGGAGGTCTATGGCTACACCTTC
TRBV9,NA,NA,TRBJ2-2,CASSPSPSGAGTGELFF,TGTGCCAGCAGCCCATCCCCTTCGGGGGCCGGGACCGGGGAGCTGTTTTTT
TRBV2,NA,NA,TRBJ1-3,CASSVSQSNSGNTIYF,TGTGCCAGCAGTGTGTCCCAGTCTAACTCTGGAAACACCATATATTTT
TRBV2,NA,NA,TRBJ2-6,CASRMTTNKGPGANVLTF,TGTGCCAGCAGGATGACTACCAACAAAGGCCCTGGGGCCAACGTCCTGACTTTC
TRBV4-1,NA,NA,TRBJ1-1,CASSLPRGDTEAFF,TGCGCCAGCAGCCTGCCGCGGGGAGACACTGAAGCTTTCTTT
TRBV7-3,NA,NA,TRBJ2-6,CASSLDRFRGANANVLTF,TGTGCCAGCAGCTTAGATCGGTTCAGGGGAGCTAACGCCAACGTCCTGACTTTC
TRBV6-1,TRBD1,NA,TRBJ2-2,CASSADRASTGELFF,TGTGCCAGCAGTGCCGACAGGGCAAGCACCGGGGAGCTGTTTTTT